A single sample is the source of the 13 T cell receptor beta chains below, sequenced in a study of blood T cell repertoires in COVID-19. The data were produced by immunoSEQ multiplex PCR, yet TCRdb's version contains in-frame clones alone and is incomplete. Here the sample spans about 190,000 clones, roughly four fifths being singletons. The specimen sequenced was peripheral blood. These receptors originate from a woman in her 50s with acute or convalescent COVID-19.

This clone turned up a few times. The gene calls are TRBV19 and TRBJ1-3, with 8 bases aligning to TRBD1. Germline lookup yields CDR1 LNHDA and CDR2 SQIVND (reference sequence). J gave up 4 bases and V 5 bases, and 10 bases lay outside the gene matches. This CDR3 comprises 16 residues. This chain's CDR3 is CASSPADRAVGNTIYF. In DNA form, the CDR3 reads TGTGCCAGTAGTCCGGCGGACAGGGCAGTAGGAAACACCATATATTTT.

This chain links TRBV20-1 with TRBJ2-7; D ambiguous. This CDR3 comprises 10 residues. Germline V gives CDR1 DFQATT, CDR2 SNEGSKA (reference sequence). V was pared by 7 bases and J by 6 bases, with 10 bases between. This CDR3 is CSVGRLEQYF. DNA for the CDR3: TGCAGTGTCGGTAGACTCGAGCAGTACTTC.

This chain joins TRBV10-3 and TRBJ1-6; 9 nucleotides align to TRBD1. V shed 8 bases, J shed 7 bases, and the junction held 3 bases outside the gene matches. Germline assignment: CDR1 ENHRY and CDR2 SYGVKD. The CDR3 sequence is 13 residues long. The CDR3 protein is CAIGQGLNSPLHF. The CDR3 DNA sequence: TGTGCCATCGGACAGGGGTTGAATTCACCCCTCCACTTT.

This clone was seen a handful of times. CDR3 residues: CASSSQGLNTEAFF. CDR3 DNA: TGCGCCAGCAGCTCACAGGGACTAAACACTGAAGCTTTCTTT. This chain uses TRBV5-1 with TRBJ1-1; D may be TRBD1 (6 bases). This CDR3 is built from 14 residues. Germline-derived CDR1 and CDR2 are SGHRS and YFSETQ. V was trimmed by 3 bases and J by 2 bases, leaving 11 bases between them.

The DNA of the CDR3 is TGTGCCAGCCGCCCCGGACATTCTAGCACAGATACGCAGTATTTT. Residues: CASRPGHSSTDTQYF. V gene TRBV28 combines with J gene TRBJ2-3, with D possibly matching TRBD1 (5 bases). In germline, CDR1 is MDHEN, CDR2 SYDVKM. The V end was cut by 8 bases, the J end by 0 bases, with 15 bases between. The CDR3 covers 15 residues.

V and J are TRBV5-1 and TRBJ1-3; TRBD1 might be the D (6 bases). The CDR3 sequence is 13 residues long. CDR1 is SGHRS, CDR2 YFSETQ, per germline. V dropped 6 bases and J dropped 1 base, with 8 bases sitting between them. The DNA of the CDR3 is TGCGCCAGCACACAGGGTTCTGGAAACACCATATATTTT. Its translation is CASTQGSGNTIYF.

The gene calls are TRBV30 and TRBJ2-1; TRBD2 aligns across 10 bases. Per germline, CDR1 GTSNPN and CDR2 SVGIG (reference sequence). CDR3 length: 14 residues. V trimming: 6 bases; J trimming: 7 bases; junction bases outside the gene matches: 9. CDR3 amino acids: CACSGLAGVNEQFF. CDR3 DNA: TGTGCCTGCAGCGGGCTAGCGGGAGTAAATGAGCAGTTCTTC.

This CDR3 is CATRDRTGELFF. The DNA for the CDR3 is TGTGCCACCAGGGATCGCACCGGGGAGCTGTTTTTT. The rearrangement uses TRBV24-1 and TRBJ2-2, with unresolved D. The V gene's germline CDR1 is KGHDR and CDR2 SFDVKD. The ends were cut back, 7 bases at V and 4 bases at J, with 6 bases in the middle. This CDR3 is built from 12 residues.

The chain couples TRBV30 to TRBJ1-1; 11 nucleotides match TRBD1. Per germline, CDR1 GTSNPN and CDR2 SVGIG (reference sequence). The trim removed 3 bases at V and 6 bases at J, leaving 15 bases unmatched. The length of the CDR3 is 17 residues. Here the CDR3 reads CAWRDRGHRPLSAEAFF. The DNA of the CDR3 is TGTGCCTGGAGGGACAGGGGGCATCGGCCTTTGAGCGCTGAAGCTTTCTTT.

This chain joins TRBV19 and TRBJ1-5, with 8 bases fitting TRBD1. In germline, CDR1 is LNHDA, CDR2 SQIVND (reference sequence). Trimming took 5 bases from V and 5 from J; bases not matched to a gene: 8. CDR3 length: 15 amino acids. The CDR3 is CASSLQGALDQPQHF. Written as DNA, the CDR3 is TGTGCCAGTAGTCTCCAGGGGGCGCTGGATCAGCCCCAGCATTTT. Combining the CDR3 with reference TRBV19 and TRBJ1-5 gives the whole variable domain DGGITQSPKYLFRKEGQNVTLSCEQNLNHDAMYWYRQDPGQGLRLIYYSQIVNDFQKGDIAEGYSVSREKKESFPLTVTSAQKNPTAFYLCASSLQGALDQPQHFGDGTRLSIL.

The rearrangement uses TRBV28 and TRBJ1-5, with D possibly being TRBD1 (6 bases). Per germline, CDR1 MDHEN and CDR2 SYDVKM. The CDR3 spans 14 residues. Between the trimmed V and J ends, which lost 7 bases and 4 bases, there was a span of 14 bases. This CDR3 reads CASTWGQRNQPQHF. The CDR3 DNA reads TGTGCCAGCACTTGGGGGCAGAGGAATCAGCCCCAGCATTTT.

V usage is TRBV29-1 and J usage is TRBJ2-3; 11 bases align to TRBD2. Germline-derived CDR1 and CDR2 are SQVTM and ANQGSEA. With 6 bases clipped from V and 3 bases from J, the junction kept 5 bases outside the gene matches. The CDR3 loop spans 14 amino acids. CDR3: CSVGTSGSTDTQYF. The CDR3 coding sequence is TGCAGCGTGGGGACTAGCGGAAGTACAGATACGCAGTATTTT.

The chain uses TRBV28 and TRBJ2-7, with 8 bases aligning to TRBD1. The CDR3 is 15 amino acids. Germline V gene data show CDR1 as MDHEN and CDR2 as SYDVKM. Germline trimming cut 7 bases from V and 3 bases from J; bases unmatched to any gene: 11. CDR3 region: CASTSTDREIYEQYF. The CDR3 DNA follows: TGTGCCAGCACTTCAACGGACAGGGAGATCTACGAGCAGTACTTC.